Shown below are 11 T cell receptor beta chains from a single sample sequenced in a study of CD8 T cells in Susac syndrome. When the RNA was reverse transcribed, random hexamers were used with an input of 0.5 to 1 ug. TCRdb re-called the immunoSEQ multiplex PCR reads through MiXCR, storing one row per CDR3 protein. The sample lists over 80,000 distinct CDR3 sequences, approximately 95% seen once, with approximately 0.31% in the top ten. Sequencing was done on a sample of CD8+ T cells from PBMCs. Receptor source: a human donor in good health.

This chain joins TRBV13 and TRBJ2-7; the match to TRBD1 covers 8 bases. Germline loops: CDR1 PRHDT, CDR2 FYEKMQ (reference sequence). This CDR3 region has 12 residues. Unmatched junction bases numbered 5, after V lost 8 bases and J lost 5 bases. The CDR3 is CASGRGPNEQYF. CDR3 nucleotides: TGTGCCAGCGGCAGGGGGCCCAACGAGCAGTACTTC.

This rearrangement joins TRBV5-6 to TRBJ1-1; the match to TRBD1 covers 8 bases. Germline V CDR1 and CDR2: SGHDT, YYEEEE. With V trimmed by 3 bases and J by 1 base, 2 bases remained unmatched. The CDR3 contains 14 residues. The CDR3 DNA follows: TGTGCCAGCAGCTCGACAGGGGCGAACACTGAAGCTTTCTTT. It is translated as CASSSTGANTEAFF.

In DNA form, the CDR3 reads TGTGCCAGCAGCCCTGGGACAGGGGAGGGCGAGCAGTACTTC. Its protein is CASSPGTGEGEQYF. The rearrangement joins TRBV9 to TRBJ2-7; 10 nucleotides line up with TRBD1. V was clipped by 4 bases and J by 6 bases; unmatched bases: 7. In germline, CDR1 is SGDLS, CDR2 YYNGEE. This CDR3 comprises 14 residues.

The J gene is TRBJ2-1, the V gene TRBV12-3 or TRBV12-4; D may be TRBD1 (6 bases). The CDR3 is 12 amino acids. Trimming stripped 6 bases from V and 8 bases from J, with 11 bases between. The CDR3: CASRPAGDEQFF. The CDR3 nucleotides are TGTGCCAGCAGACCCGCAGGGGATGAGCAGTTCTTC.

The gene calls are TRBV7-9 and TRBJ2-1; 8 positions agree with TRBD1. Germline V gene sequence: CDR1 SEHNR, CDR2 FQNEAQ (reference sequence). The CDR3 contains 14 residues. The junction had 4 bases not matched to a gene; V was cut back by 2 bases and J by 7 bases. The DNA for the CDR3 is TGTGCCAGCAGCTTACTGGACAGGGTTAATGAGCAGTTCTTC. As protein: CASSLLDRVNEQFF.

The chain uses TRBV14 and TRBJ1-2; D perhaps matches TRBD1 (5 bases). V shed 0 bases and J shed 5 bases, with 16 bases lying between them. The CDR3 runs 16 residues. Looked up from germline, CDR1 is SGHDN and CDR2 is FVKESK. CDR3 bases: TGTGCCAGCAGCCAAGAAGGGGCCGCGTCTCAATATGGCTACACCTTC. This gives the protein CASSQEGAASQYGYTF.

With respect to this clonotype: The limits of the CDR3 on the DNA are not certain, so only TCRdb's listed CDR3 is given. V gene TRBV4-1 combines with J gene TRBJ1-5; the DNA was not used to check the table's D call, TRBD1. Germline CDR1 MGHRA, CDR2 YSYEKL. Ends included, the CDR3 has 16 residues. The CDR3 region is CASRQGFGAGNQPQHF.

This clonotype was recorded only once. The chain joins TRBV13 to TRBJ2-3, with 10 bases identical to TRBD2. V gave up 5 bases and J gave up 6 bases; unmatched junction bases: 8. The CDR3 has 15 residues. Germline V gene lookup returns CDR1 PRHDT and CDR2 FYEKMQ (reference sequence). The CDR3 loop is CASSPQGLADDTQYF. Here the CDR3 DNA reads TGTGCCAGCAGCCCCCAAGGACTAGCGGACGATACGCAGTATTTT.

The rearrangement joins TRBV7-8 to TRBJ2-3; D remains ambiguous. The CDR3 spans 14 residues. Germline assignment: CDR1 SGHVS and CDR2 FQNEAQ. Trimming cost V 3 bases and J 1 base, with 8 bases left between them. The CDR3 loop is CASSFRVGTDTQYF. CDR3 in DNA: TGTGCCAGCAGCTTCCGGGTGGGCACAGATACGCAGTATTTT. Filled out from reference TRBV7-8 and TRBJ2-3, the complete variable domain reads GAGVSQSPRYKVAKRGQDVALRCDPISGHVSLFWYQQALGQGPEFLTYFQNEAQLDKSGLPSDRFFAERPEGSVSTLKIQRTQQEDSAVYLCASSFRVGTDTQYFGPGTRLTVL.

V usage is TRBV4-2 and J usage is TRBJ2-5; TRBD2 matches at 7 bases. Unmatched junction bases numbered 6, after V lost 0 bases and J lost 2 bases. In germline, CDR1 is LGHNA, CDR2 YNFKEQ. CDR3 length: 16 residues. For the CDR3, the DNA is TGTGCCAGCAGCCAAGATCGGCTAGCGGAGCAAGAGACCCAGTACTTC. This encodes CASSQDRLAEQETQYF.

The chain recombines TRBV7-2 with TRBJ2-7, with D hard to call. From germline, CDR1 is SGHTA and CDR2 FQGNSA. Trimming removed 4 bases from V and 2 bases from J, with 12 bases in between. The CDR3 runs 14 residues. CDR3 sequence reads: CASSSMGITYEQYF. The CDR3 DNA follows: TGTGCCAGCAGCTCGATGGGGATAACCTACGAGCAGTACTTC.